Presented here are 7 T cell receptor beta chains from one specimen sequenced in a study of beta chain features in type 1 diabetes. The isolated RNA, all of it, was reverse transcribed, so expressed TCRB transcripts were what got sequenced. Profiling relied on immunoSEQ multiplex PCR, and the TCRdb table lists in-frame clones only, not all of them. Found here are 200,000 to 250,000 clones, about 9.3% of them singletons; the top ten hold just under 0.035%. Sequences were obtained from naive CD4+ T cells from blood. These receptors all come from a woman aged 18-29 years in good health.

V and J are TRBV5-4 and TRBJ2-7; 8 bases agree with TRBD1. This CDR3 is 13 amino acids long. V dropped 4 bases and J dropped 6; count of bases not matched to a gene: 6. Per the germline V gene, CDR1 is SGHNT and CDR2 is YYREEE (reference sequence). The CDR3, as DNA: TGTGCCAGCAGCGGAGGGACAGGTCCCGAGCAGTACTTC. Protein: CASSGGTGPEQYF.

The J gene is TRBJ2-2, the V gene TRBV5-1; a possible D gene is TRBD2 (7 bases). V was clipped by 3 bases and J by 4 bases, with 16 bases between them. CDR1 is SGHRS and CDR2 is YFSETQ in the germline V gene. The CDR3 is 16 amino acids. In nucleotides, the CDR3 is TGCGCCAGCAGCTCCGATGGGGGGGCCCCCACCGGGGAGCTGTTTTTT. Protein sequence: CASSSDGGAPTGELFF.

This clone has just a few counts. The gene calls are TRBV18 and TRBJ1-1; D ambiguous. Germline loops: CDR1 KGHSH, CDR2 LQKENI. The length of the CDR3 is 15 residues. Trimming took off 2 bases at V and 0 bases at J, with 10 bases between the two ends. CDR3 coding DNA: TGTGCCAGCTCACCAAATGGAGGAGTGAACACTGAAGCTTTCTTT. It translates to CASSPNGGVNTEAFF.

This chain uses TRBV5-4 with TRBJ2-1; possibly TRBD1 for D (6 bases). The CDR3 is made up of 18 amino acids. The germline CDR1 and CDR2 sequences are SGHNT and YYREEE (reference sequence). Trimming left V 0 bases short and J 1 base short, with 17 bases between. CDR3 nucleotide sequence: TGTGCCAGCAGCTTGGACCCCAGGGGCGGCAGTTCCTACAATGAGCAGTTCTTC. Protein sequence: CASSLDPRGGSSYNEQFF.

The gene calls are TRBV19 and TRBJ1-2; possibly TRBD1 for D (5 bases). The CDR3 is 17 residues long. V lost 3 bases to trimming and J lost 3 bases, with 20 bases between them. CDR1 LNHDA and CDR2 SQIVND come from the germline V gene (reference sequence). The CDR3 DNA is TGTGCCAGTAGTATTCGGGTCTGGTCTTGGGGGGACTATGGCTACACCTTC. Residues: CASSIRVWSWGDYGYTF.

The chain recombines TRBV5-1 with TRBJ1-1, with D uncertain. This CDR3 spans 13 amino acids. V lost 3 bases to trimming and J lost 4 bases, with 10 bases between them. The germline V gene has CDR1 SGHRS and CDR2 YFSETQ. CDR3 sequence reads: CASSSGRSTEAFF. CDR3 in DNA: TGCGCCAGCAGCTCGGGGAGGAGCACTGAAGCTTTCTTT.

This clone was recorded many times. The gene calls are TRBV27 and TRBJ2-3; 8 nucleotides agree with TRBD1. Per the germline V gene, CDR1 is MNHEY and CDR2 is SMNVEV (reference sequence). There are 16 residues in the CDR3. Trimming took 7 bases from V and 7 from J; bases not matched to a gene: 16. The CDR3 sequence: CASNARVVGQAYTQYF. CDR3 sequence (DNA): TGTGCCAGCAACGCTCGAGTGGTGGGACAGGCTTATACGCAGTATTTT.